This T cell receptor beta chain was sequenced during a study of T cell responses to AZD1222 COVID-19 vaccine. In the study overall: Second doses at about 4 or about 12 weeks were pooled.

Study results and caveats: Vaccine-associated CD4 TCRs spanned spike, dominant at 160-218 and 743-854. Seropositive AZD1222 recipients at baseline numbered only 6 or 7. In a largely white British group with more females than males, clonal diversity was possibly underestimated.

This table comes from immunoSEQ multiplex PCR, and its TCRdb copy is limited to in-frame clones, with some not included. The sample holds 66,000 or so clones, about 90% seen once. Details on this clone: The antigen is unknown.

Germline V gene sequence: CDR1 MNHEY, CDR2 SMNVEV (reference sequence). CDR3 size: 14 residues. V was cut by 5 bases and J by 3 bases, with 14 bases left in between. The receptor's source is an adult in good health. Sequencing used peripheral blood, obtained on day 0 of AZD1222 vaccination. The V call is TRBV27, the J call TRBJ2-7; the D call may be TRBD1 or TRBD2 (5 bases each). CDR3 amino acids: CASSPSRDLYEQYF. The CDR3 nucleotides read TGTGCCAGCAGTCCCTCGAGGGACCTCTACGAGCAGTACTTC.